This T cell receptor beta chain was recovered during a study of T cell responses to AZD1222 COVID-19 vaccine. The method was immunoSEQ multiplex PCR; TCRdb's version includes in-frame clones alone and lacks a portion of them. This table has about 150,000 clones, around nine tenths appearing once. Comments on this clone: Its cognate antigen is unknown.

V lost 2 bases, J lost 7 bases, and 18 bases lay in between. This CDR3 region has 17 residues. Germline V gene lookup returns CDR1 MNHEY and CDR2 SVGEGT. Study-wide points: Clonal diversity may have been underestimated in mostly white British donors. Breadth and depth of Spike-specific TCRs rose after two AZD1222 doses. Regions left unmutated in variants are reportedly the target of nearly half of spike-specific TCRs. Researchers report vaccine-associated CD4 TCRs spanning spike, with dominance at 160-218 and 743-854.

The J gene is TRBJ1-6, the V gene TRBV6-2 or TRBV6-3; a possible D gene is TRBD1 (6 bases). Sequences were derived from peripheral blood, sampled on day 0 of MenACWY control vaccination. The receptor's source is an adult in good health. DNA of the CDR3: TGTGCCAGCAGTTACCCCACAGGGCCCGGGGGAAATTCACCCCTCCACTTT. It translates to CASSYPTGPGGNSPLHF.